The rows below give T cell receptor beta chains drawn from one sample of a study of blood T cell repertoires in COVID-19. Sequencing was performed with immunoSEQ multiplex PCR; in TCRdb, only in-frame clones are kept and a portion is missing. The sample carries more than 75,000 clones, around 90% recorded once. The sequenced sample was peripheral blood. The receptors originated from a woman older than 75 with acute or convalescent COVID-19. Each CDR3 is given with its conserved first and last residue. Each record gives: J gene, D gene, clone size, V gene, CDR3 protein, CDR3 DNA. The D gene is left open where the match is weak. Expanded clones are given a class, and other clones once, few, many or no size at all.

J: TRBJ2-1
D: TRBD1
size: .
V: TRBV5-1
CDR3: CASSPHFDRGAYNEQFF
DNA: TGCGCCAGCAGCCCCCACTTCGACAGGGGTGCCTACAATGAGCAGTTCTTC

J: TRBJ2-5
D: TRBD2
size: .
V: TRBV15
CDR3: CATSRDRGLAGGETQYF
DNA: TGTGCCACCAGCAGAGATCGGGGACTAGCGGGAGGAGAGACCCAGTACTTC

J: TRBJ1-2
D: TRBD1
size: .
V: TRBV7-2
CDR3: CASSLSRGLYNGYTF
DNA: TGTGCCAGCAGCTTATCCAGGGGGCTTTACAATGGCTACACCTTC

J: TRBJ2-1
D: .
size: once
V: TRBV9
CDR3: CASSPHPYSEQFF
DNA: TGTGCCAGCAGCCCCCACCCTTACTCTGAGCAGTTCTTC

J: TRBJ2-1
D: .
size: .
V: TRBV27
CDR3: CASSPTRTGGRLAGDNEQFF
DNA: TGTGCCAGCAGTCCGACCCGGACAGGGGGTAGGCTAGCGGGAGACAATGAGCAGTTCTTC

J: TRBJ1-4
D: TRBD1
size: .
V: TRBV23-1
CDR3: CASSQDRGTNEKLFF
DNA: TGCGCCAGCAGTCAAGACAGGGGGACTAATGAAAAACTGTTTTTT

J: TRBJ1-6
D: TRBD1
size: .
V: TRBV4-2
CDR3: CASSQNIPGTGSNSPLHF
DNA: TGTGCCAGCAGCCAAAACATACCCGGGACAGGATCTAATTCACCCCTCCACTTT

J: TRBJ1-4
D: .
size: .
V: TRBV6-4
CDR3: CASTCPRANEKLFF
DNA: TGTGCCAGCACCTGCCCCCGGGCTAATGAAAAACTGTTTTTT

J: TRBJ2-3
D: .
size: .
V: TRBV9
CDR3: CASTTGSTDTQYF
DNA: TGTGCCAGCACAACAGGTTCAACAGATACGCAGTATTTT

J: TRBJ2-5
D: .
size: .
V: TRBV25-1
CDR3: CASSDPGRYQETQYF
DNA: TGTGCCAGCAGTGATCCTGGCAGGTACCAAGAGACCCAGTACTTC

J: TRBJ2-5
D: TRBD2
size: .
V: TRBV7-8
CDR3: CASSVGTSGGLQETQYF
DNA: TGTGCCAGCAGCGTCGGGACTAGCGGGGGCCTCCAAGAGACCCAGTACTTC

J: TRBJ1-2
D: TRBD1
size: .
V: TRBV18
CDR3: CASSPGQGPDGYTF
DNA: TGTGCCAGCTCACCCGGACAGGGGCCGGATGGCTACACCTTC

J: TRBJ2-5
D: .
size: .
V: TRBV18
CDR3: CASSPPGGETQYF
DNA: TGTGCCAGCTCACCACCGGGAGGAGAGACCCAGTACTTC

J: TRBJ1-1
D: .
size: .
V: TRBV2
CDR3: CASSDSRTGGTEAFF
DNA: TGTGCCAGCAGTGACTCCCGGACGGGGGGGACTGAAGCTTTCTTT

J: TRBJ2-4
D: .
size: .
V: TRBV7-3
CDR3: CASSMGPGGENIQYF
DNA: TGTGCCAGCAGCATGGGACCTGGAGGGGAGAACATTCAGTACTTC

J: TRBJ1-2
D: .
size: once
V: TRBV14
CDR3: CASSQVGGREGYTF
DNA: TGTGCCAGCAGCCAAGTGGGGGGGCGCGAGGGCTACACCTTC

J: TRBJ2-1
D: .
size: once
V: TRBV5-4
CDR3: CASSLDPSSYNEQFF
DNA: TGTGCCAGCAGCTTGGATCCGAGCTCCTACAATGAGCAGTTCTTC

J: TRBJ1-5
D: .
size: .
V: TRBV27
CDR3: CASSRYRGNQPQHF
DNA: TGTGCCAGCAGTAGATACAGGGGCAATCAGCCCCAGCATTTT

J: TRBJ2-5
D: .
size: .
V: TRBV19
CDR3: CASMIREGYQETQYF
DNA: TGTGCCAGTATGATTCGGGAAGGGTACCAAGAGACCCAGTACTTC

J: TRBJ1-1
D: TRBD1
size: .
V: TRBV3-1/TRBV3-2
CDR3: CASSQGGQGEAFF
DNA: TGTGCCAGCAGCCAAGGGGGACAGGGTGAAGCTTTCTTT

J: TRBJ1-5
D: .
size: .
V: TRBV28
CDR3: CASTLVRGQPQHF
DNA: TGTGCCAGCACCCTGGTCCGGGGGCAGCCCCAGCATTTT

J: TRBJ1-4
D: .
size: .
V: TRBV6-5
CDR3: CASSRGDSNEKLFF
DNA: TGTGCCAGCAGTAGGGGTGACAGTAATGAAAAACTGTTTTTT

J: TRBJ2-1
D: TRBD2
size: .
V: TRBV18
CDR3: CASSRLAVSSYNEQFF
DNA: TGTGCCAGCTCACGTCTAGCGGTAAGCTCCTACAATGAGCAGTTCTTC

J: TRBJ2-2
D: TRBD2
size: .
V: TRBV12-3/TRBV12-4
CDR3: CASTGGLAGELFF
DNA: TGTGCCAGCACCGGGGGACTAGCCGGGGAGCTGTTTTTT

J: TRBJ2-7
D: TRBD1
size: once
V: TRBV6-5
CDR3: CASSYSGQGSYEQYF
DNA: TGTGCCAGCAGTTACTCAGGACAGGGATCCTACGAGCAGTACTTC

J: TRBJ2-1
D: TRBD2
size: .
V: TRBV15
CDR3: CASSGSSYNEQFF
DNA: TGTGCCTCGAGCGGGAGTTCCTACAATGAGCAGTTCTTC

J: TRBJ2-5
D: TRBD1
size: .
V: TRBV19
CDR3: CASSTNLQGRWETQYF
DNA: TGTGCCAGTAGTACCAACCTACAGGGGAGATGGGAGACCCAGTACTTC